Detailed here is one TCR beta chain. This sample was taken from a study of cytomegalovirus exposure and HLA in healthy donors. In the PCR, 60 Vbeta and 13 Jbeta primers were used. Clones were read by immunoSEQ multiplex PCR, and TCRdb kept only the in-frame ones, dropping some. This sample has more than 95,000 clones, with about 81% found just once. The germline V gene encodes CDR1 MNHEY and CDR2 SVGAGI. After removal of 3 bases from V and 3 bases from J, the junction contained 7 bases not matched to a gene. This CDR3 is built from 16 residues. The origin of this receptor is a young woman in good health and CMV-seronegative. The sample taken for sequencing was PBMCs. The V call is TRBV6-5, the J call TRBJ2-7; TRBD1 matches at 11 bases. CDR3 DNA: TGTGCCAGCAGTTATCTCCGGGACAGGGGGGGCTACGAGCAGTACTTC. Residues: CASSYLRDRGGYEQYF.